These 21 T cell receptor beta chains were sequenced from one sample in a study of T cell repertoires in cytomegalovirus infection (dated by TCRdb to the late 2010s). The sample's treatment or condition label, in plain terms: in vitro stimulation with specific CMV peptide epitopes to enrich CMV-specific T cells. Sequenced using an Illumina HiSeq 1500. TCRdb reran the public reads through fastp at Q25 and MiXCR, keeping productive beta chains. Merged by CDR3 protein, the rows form single entries marked with the most common genes and DNA. Here the sample has about 150,000 distinct CDR3 sequences; about 31% occur a single time. The top ten clonotypes cover 45% to 55% of the sample. These TCRs' antigens remain unknown. The input for sequencing was CD8+ T cells from cultured PBMCs, taken from culture after CMV antigen stimulation. The receptors stem from a human donor in good health (CMV status not recorded). Some clones in this sample may be carry-over from other donors' samples.

This clonotype was seen a few times. The gene calls are TRBV27 and TRBJ1-5; the D gene is possibly TRBD1 (5 bases). The CDR3 length is 16 residues. Germline values: CDR1 MNHEY, CDR2 SMNVEV (reference sequence). Trimming removed 5 bases from V and 0 bases from J, with 14 bases in between. CDR3: CASSLGVPYSNQPQHF. The CDR3 region has the DNA TGTGCCAGCAGTCTGGGGGTCCCTTATAGCAATCAGCCCCAGCATTTT.

This clonotype was found many times. The V and J genes are TRBV5-4 and TRBJ1-1, with unresolved D. The CDR3 extends over 15 amino acids. Germline V gives CDR1 SGHNT, CDR2 YYREEE (reference sequence). Trimming cost V 3 bases and J 4 bases, with 16 bases left between them. The CDR3 loop reads CASSSGPGSGTEAFF. The DNA of the CDR3 is TGTGCCAGCAGCTCCGGGCCGGGGTCGGGCACTGAAGCTTTCTTT.

This clonotype showed up many times. This chain uses TRBV12-3 or TRBV12-4 with TRBJ2-1; D is perhaps TRBD1 (6 bases). The CDR3 loop spans 13 amino acids. V was clipped by 6 bases and J by 9 bases, with 15 bases between them. The CDR3 DNA reads TGTGCCAGCAGCCCCGCAGGGGTGGGTGAGCAGTTCTTC. Translation gives CASSPAGVGEQFF.

There are many counts of this clonotype. The chain uses TRBV7-6 and TRBJ2-2, with 8 bases that match TRBD2. Trimming at V came to 3 bases and at J to 0 bases, leaving 3 bases not matched to a gene. CDR3 length: 16 residues. Per the germline V gene, CDR1 is SGHVS and CDR2 is FNYEAQ. The CDR3 sequence: CASSFGGAPNTGELFF. In nucleotides, the CDR3 is TGTGCCAGCAGCTTCGGGGGGGCTCCGAACACCGGGGAGCTGTTTTTT.

There are a few counts of this clonotype. V gene TRBV4-2 combines with J gene TRBJ1-2, with a possible D match to TRBD1 (5 bases). The germline V gene has CDR1 LGHNA and CDR2 YNFKEQ. This CDR3 has 15 residues. V shed 4 bases and J shed 4 bases, with 16 bases lying between them. As DNA, the CDR3 is TGTGCCAGCAGCCGTGAAAGCGGGGGAGGCTATGGCTACACCTTC. Protein product: CASSRESGGGYGYTF.

This clonotype was seen a handful of times. This chain connects TRBV12-3 or TRBV12-4 to TRBJ2-1; 7 bases map to TRBD1. The CDR3 is 16 amino acids. The trim removed 5 bases at V and 4 bases at J, leaving 11 bases unmatched. The chain's CDR3 is CASSDPGGVSYNEQFF. The CDR3 nucleotides read TGTGCCAGCAGTGACCCAGGGGGAGTCTCTTACAATGAGCAGTTCTTC.

This clonotype was found a few times. V is TRBV2 and J is TRBJ2-1, with TRBD2 as a possible D gene (5 bases). Germline CDR1 SNHLY, CDR2 FYNNEI. CDR3 length equals 14 residues. The V gene lost 5 bases and the J gene lost 8 bases, with 16 bases spanning the gap. CDR3 sequence (DNA): TGTGCCAGCAGTCCGGGATCCAAGGTCCATGAGCAGTTCTTC. Its protein product is CASSPGSKVHEQFF.

The V gene is TRBV4-1, the J gene TRBJ2-5; TRBD2 matches 8 bases. Germline CDR1 is MGHRA and CDR2 is YSYEKL. V trimming: 0 bases; J trimming: 5 bases; junction bases outside the gene matches: 14. The CDR3 has 18 residues. The CDR3: CASSQDLVERGPFETQYF. In nucleotides, the CDR3 is TGCGCCAGCAGCCAAGACTTAGTAGAGCGGGGGCCCTTTGAGACCCAGTACTTC.

This chain links TRBV2 with TRBJ2-7; TRBD2 agrees at 10 bases. CDR3 length: 15 amino acids. Per germline, CDR1 SNHLY and CDR2 FYNNEI. The V gene end was trimmed by 0 bases and the J gene end by 3 bases; junction bases not matched to a gene: 2. The CDR3 loop is CASSEASGGSYEQYF. CDR3 DNA sequence: TGTGCCAGCAGTGAAGCTAGCGGGGGGAGCTACGAGCAGTACTTC. Supplemented by reference TRBV2 and TRBJ2-7, the full variable domain reads EPEVTQTPSHQVTQMGQEVILRCVPISNHLYFYWYRQILGQKVEFLVSFYNNEISEKSEIFDDQFSVERPDGSNFTLKIRSTKLEDSAMYFCASSEASGGSYEQYFGPGTRLTVT.

The V gene is TRBV4-3, the J gene TRBJ2-1, with 8 bases lining up with TRBD1. Germline V gene data show CDR1 as LGHNA and CDR2 as YSLEER. The CDR3 is made up of 14 amino acids. Trimming at V came to 4 bases and at J to 7 bases, leaving 6 bases not matched to a gene. DNA of the CDR3: TGCGCCAGCAGCCTCGGACAGGGCGATAATGAGCAGTTCTTC. Residues: CASSLGQGDNEQFF.

This chain connects TRBV24-1 to TRBJ2-1; 11 bases agree with TRBD1. Germline loops: CDR1 KGHDR, CDR2 SFDVKD. V lost 7 bases to trimming and J lost 2 bases; unmatched junction nucleotides: 3. The length of the CDR3 is 15 residues. The CDR3 loop is CATSGTGGTYNEQFF. In DNA, the CDR3 is TGTGCCACCAGCGGGACAGGGGGGACCTACAATGAGCAGTTCTTC.

In its sample, this clonotype was seen many times. The genes are TRBV10-3 and TRBJ1-3; D remains ambiguous. V gave up 3 bases and J gave up 4 bases, with 13 bases separating them. Germline loops: CDR1 ENHRY, CDR2 SYGVKD. This CDR3 comprises 15 residues. The CDR3 reads CAISETTRSGNTIYF. The CDR3 region has the DNA TGTGCCATCAGTGAAACGACCCGCTCCGGAAACACCATATATTTT.

This clonotype was seen a handful of times. This chain joins TRBV28 and TRBJ1-5, with D possibly matching TRBD1 (5 bases). Per the germline V gene, CDR1 is MDHEN and CDR2 is SYDVKM. This CDR3 has 14 residues. Trimming removed 4 bases at V and 7 bases at J, with 14 bases between. The CDR3: CASSSEGRGQPQHF. The CDR3 nucleotides are TGTGCCAGCAGTTCTGAGGGGCGCGGGCAGCCCCAGCATTTT. Full variable domain (remainder filled in from reference TRBV28 and TRBJ1-5): DVKVTQSSRYLVKRTGEKVFLECVQDMDHENMFWYRQDPGLGLRLIYFSYDVKMKEKGDIPEGYSVSREKKERFSLILESASTNQTSMYLCASSSEGRGQPQHFGDGTRLSIL.

The rearrangement links TRBV5-8 to TRBJ2-7; a possible D gene is TRBD2 (5 bases). The germline gives CDR1 SGHTS, CDR2 YDEGEE. Between the trimmed V and J ends, which lost 10 bases and 1 base, there was a span of 12 bases. This CDR3 region has 12 residues. CDR3 in amino acids: CADQERSYEQYF. CDR3 DNA sequence: TGTGCCGACCAGGAGCGGTCCTACGAGCAGTACTTC.

V is TRBV20-1 and J is TRBJ2-7; 8 bases are a match to TRBD2. The CDR3 extends over 15 amino acids. Germline trimming cut 4 bases from V and 2 bases from J; bases unmatched to any gene: 10. Germline assignment: CDR1 DFQATT and CDR2 SNEGSKA (reference sequence). CDR3 in DNA: TGCAGTGCTATACGGGATAGCGGGGATCCCTACGAGCAGTACTTC. Its translation is CSAIRDSGDPYEQYF.

This clonotype showed up just once. The CDR3 region has the DNA TGCAGTGCTCGCCGGGACGGCAATGAAAAACTGTTTTTT. Amino acid sequence: CSARRDGNEKLFF. The chain recombines TRBV20-1 with TRBJ1-4, with TRBD1 as a possible D gene (5 bases). CDR3 length: 13 residues. Germline V CDR1 and CDR2: DFQATT, SNEGSKA (reference sequence). Trimming pared 5 bases from V and 5 bases from J, leaving 12 bases between.

This clonotype appeared a single time. Compared with germline, one end of the junction differs, possibly owing to a read error. V and J are TRBV6-5 and TRBJ2-2; 12 nucleotides match TRBD1. This CDR3 comprises 15 residues. Germline CDR1 is MNHEY and CDR2 is SVGAGI. Written as DNA, the CDR3 is TGTGCCAGCAGTGGGACAGGGGGCTGGATCGGGGGGCTGTTTTTT. Amino acid sequence: CASSGTGGWIGGLFF.

The table lists this clonotype with many counts. The rearrangement uses TRBV27 and TRBJ2-1; the D gene is possibly TRBD2 (6 bases). V was shortened by 0 bases and J by 0 bases, with 6 bases between the two germline ends. The CDR3 sequence is 15 residues long. From germline, CDR1 is MNHEY and CDR2 SMNVEV (reference sequence). CDR3 region: CASSLSGSSYNEQFF. The CDR3 DNA sequence: TGTGCCAGCAGTTTATCCGGGAGCTCCTACAATGAGCAGTTCTTC.

V is TRBV7-9 and J is TRBJ1-1, with 7 bases aligning to TRBD1. Unmatched junction bases numbered 10, after V lost 5 bases and J lost 4 bases. CDR3 size: 15 residues. The germline V gene encodes CDR1 SEHNR and CDR2 FQNEAQ (reference sequence). CDR3 sequence: CASSTLGGGGTEAFF. The CDR3 DNA follows: TGTGCCAGCAGCACACTAGGAGGGGGCGGCACTGAAGCTTTCTTT.

This clonotype showed up just a few times. V usage is TRBV2 and J usage is TRBJ1-6; TRBD1 aligns across 7 bases. Germline V gene sequence: CDR1 SNHLY, CDR2 FYNNEI. This CDR3 is 14 amino acids long. V dropped 4 bases and J dropped 7; count of bases not matched to a gene: 4. The CDR3 region is CASSVAQGNSPLHF. The CDR3 DNA reads as TGTGCCAGCAGTGTCGCACAGGGGAATTCACCCCTCCACTTT. The full variable domain, completed using reference TRBV2 and TRBJ1-6, is EPEVTQTPSHQVTQMGQEVILRCVPISNHLYFYWYRQILGQKVEFLVSFYNNEISEKSEIFDDQFSVERPDGSNFTLKIRSTKLEDSAMYFCASSVAQGNSPLHFGNGTRLTVT.

As regards this clonotype: A much larger clone sits a single nucleotide away, making a read error possible. V is TRBV5-4 and J is TRBJ2-7; TRBD2 agrees at 7 bases. Germline CDR1 reads SGHNT; CDR2 reads YYREEE (reference sequence). J was trimmed by 2 bases and V by 4 bases; bases with no gene match: 9. The CDR3 spans 15 residues. The CDR3 DNA reads as TGTGCCAGCAGCCCAGTTTGGGGAGGGACCTACGAGCAGTACTTC. This sequence encodes CASSPVWGGTYEQYF.